The 25 T cell receptor beta chains reported below all come from one sample, sequenced in a study of PD-1 blockade in classical Hodgkin lymphoma. The time point is: cycle 4 day 1 (C4D1), after more than 5 weeks of nivolumab. The patients all showed relapse after autologous stem cell transplantation, while their brentuximab vedotin exposure varied. Generated by immunoSEQ multiplex PCR, the TCRdb table keeps only in-frame clones and is missing some. Of 23,000 or so clones in the sample, 85% are singletons; the top ten hold 10% to 15%. The starting material was peripheral blood mononuclear cells (PBMCs), obtained before the fourth cycle of nivolumab. These receptors came from a human donor with classical Hodgkin lymphoma.

The chain carries TRBV19 and TRBJ2-7, with TRBD1 identical over 12 bases. V gave up 7 bases and J gave up 5 bases; unmatched junction bases: 15. The CDR3 length is 17 residues. CDR1 and CDR2 (germline): LNHDA, SQIVND (reference sequence). The CDR3 region has the DNA TGTGCCAGTAAGCCCAAAGCTCCGGGACAGGGGGCCCACGAGCAGTACTTC. Its protein is CASKPKAPGQGAHEQYF.

The V gene is TRBV7-9, the J gene TRBJ2-7, with unresolved D. Germline CDR1 and CDR2: SEHNR and FQNEAQ (reference sequence). Trimming removed 0 bases from V and 2 bases from J, with 8 bases in between. This CDR3 has 14 residues. In DNA form, the CDR3 reads TGTGCCAGCAGCTTAGCAGGCACGGCCTACGAGCAGTACTTC. Amino acids: CASSLAGTAYEQYF.

This clone was found once. The rearrangement joins TRBV10-3 to TRBJ1-3; 8 positions match TRBD1. This CDR3 comprises 15 residues. Trimming at V came to 6 bases and at J to 0 bases, leaving 4 bases not matched to a gene. Germline assignment: CDR1 ENHRY and CDR2 SYGVKD. DNA for the CDR3: TGTGCCATCAGACAGGGGGAGAGCTCTGGAAACACCATATATTTT. Protein product: CAIRQGESSGNTIYF.

CDR3 nucleotides: TGCGCCAGCAGTCACTTCACAGATACGCAGTATTTT. This translates into CASSHFTDTQYF. The V call is TRBV23-1, the J call TRBJ2-3; D not resolved. Being an ORF, TRBV23-1 has a function that is uncertain. V was cut by 3 bases and J by 2 bases, with 3 bases left in between. This CDR3 has 12 residues.

The chain couples TRBV6-4 to TRBJ2-3; 7 bases are shared with TRBD1. The CDR3 contains 14 residues. Germline V gives CDR1 MRHNA, CDR2 SNTAGT. J lost 2 bases, V lost 5 bases, and 4 bases had no gene match. CDR3 sequence reads: CASSPDRITDTQYF. The CDR3 DNA reads TGTGCCAGCAGTCCGGACAGGATCACAGATACGCAGTATTTT.

The V and J genes are TRBV13 and TRBJ1-1; maybe TRBD1 (5 bases). This CDR3 region has 14 residues. Germline V gene lookup returns CDR1 PRHDT and CDR2 FYEKMQ (reference sequence). V lost 4 bases, J lost 4 bases, and 13 bases lay in between. DNA for the CDR3: TGTGCCAGCAGCTCCGGGGCGGAACTCACTGAAGCTTTCTTT. Amino acid sequence: CASSSGAELTEAFF.

The chain's CDR3 is CASNPGQGTYGYTF. The DNA of the CDR3 is TGCGCCAGCAACCCGGGACAGGGGACCTATGGCTACACCTTC. This chain connects TRBV4-3 to TRBJ1-2; 10 positions match TRBD1. The CDR3 sequence is 14 residues long. The V gene's germline CDR1 is LGHNA and CDR2 YSLEER. V dropped 7 bases and J dropped 4; count of bases not matched to a gene: 6.

The V call is TRBV5-1, the J call TRBJ2-2; 11 nucleotides match TRBD2. The CDR3 sequence is 18 residues long. Trimming removed 3 bases from V and 1 base from J; junction bases left unmatched: 8. The germline gives CDR1 SGHRS, CDR2 YFSETQ. The CDR3 spells CASSSTSGTGRNTGELFF. The DNA of the CDR3 is TGCGCCAGCAGCTCGACTAGCGGGACGGGCCGGAACACCGGGGAGCTGTTTTTT.

The J gene is TRBJ2-1, the V gene TRBV27, with TRBD1 as a possible D gene (5 bases). V lost 1 base and J 7 bases, leaving 17 bases between the germline ends. This CDR3 is built from 16 residues. From germline, CDR1 is MNHEY and CDR2 SMNVEV (reference sequence). The CDR3 loop reads CASSLFTKGLGNEQFF. The CDR3, as DNA: TGTGCCAGCAGTTTATTCACGAAGGGGTTGGGAAATGAGCAGTTCTTC.

The chain has TRBV4-2 and TRBJ2-7; D is perhaps TRBD1 (7 bases). Trimming removed 1 base at V and 6 bases at J, with 16 bases between. Germline lookup yields CDR1 LGHNA and CDR2 YNFKEQ. The CDR3 spans 15 residues. The CDR3 region has the DNA TGTGCCAGCAGCCAAGGGAGGGGGCGTTTTGCCGAGCAGTACTTC. It is translated as CASSQGRGRFAEQYF.

This clone has just a few counts. V and J are TRBV14 and TRBJ1-4; D is perhaps TRBD1 (6 bases). This CDR3 has 15 residues. Germline CDR1 is SGHDN and CDR2 is FVKESK. V lost 2 bases and J 5 bases, leaving 12 bases between the germline ends. CDR3 protein: CASSQTGQPNEKLFF. The DNA of the CDR3 is TGTGCCAGCAGCCAAACCGGACAGCCGAATGAAAAACTGTTTTTT.

The rearrangement uses TRBV7-9 and TRBJ2-1; no definite D call. The CDR3 runs 16 residues. V lost 1 base, J lost 0 bases, and 10 bases lay in between. Germline loops: CDR1 SEHNR, CDR2 FQNEAQ (reference sequence). The CDR3 sequence is CASSLGYGSSYNEQFF. The CDR3 DNA sequence: TGTGCCAGCAGCTTAGGATATGGAAGCTCCTACAATGAGCAGTTCTTC. The variable domain in full, with the rest retrieved from reference TRBV7-9 and TRBJ2-1, is DTGVSQNPRHKITKRGQNVTFRCDPISEHNRLYWYRQTLGQGPEFLTYFQNEAQLEKSRLLSDRFSAERPKGSFSTLEIQRTEQGDSAMYLCASSLGYGSSYNEQFFGPGTRLTVL.

The rearrangement links TRBV28 to TRBJ1-2; D is possibly TRBD1 (5 bases). The CDR3 is 14 residues long. The V end was cut by 6 bases, the J end by 0 bases, with 11 bases between. Germline lookup yields CDR1 MDHEN and CDR2 SYDVKM. Here the CDR3 reads CASSSGASNYGYTF. Written as DNA, the CDR3 is TGTGCCAGCAGCTCCGGGGCCTCTAACTATGGCTACACCTTC.

This clone appeared once. The J gene is TRBJ2-7, the V gene TRBV7-2; TRBD2 matches at 14 bases. From germline, CDR1 is SGHTA and CDR2 FQGNSA. This CDR3 contains 17 residues. The J segment lost 0 bases and the V segment lost 8 bases, leaving 9 bases of the junction unmatched. For the CDR3, the DNA is TGTGCCAGCCTATTAGAAGGACTAGCGGGGGGCTCCTACGAGCAGTACTTC. Translated: CASLLEGLAGGSYEQYF.

This chain links TRBV29-1 with TRBJ2-2; 9 bases line up with TRBD1. Per germline, CDR1 SQVTM and CDR2 ANQGSEA. This CDR3 comprises 13 residues. V trimming: 3 bases; J trimming: 5 bases; junction bases outside the gene matches: 1. Here the CDR3 reads CSVDDRGTGELFF. CDR3 nucleotides: TGCAGCGTTGATGACAGGGGGACCGGGGAGCTGTTTTTT.

The V gene is TRBV19, the J gene TRBJ2-7; 11 bases match TRBD1. J gave up 2 bases and V 9 bases, and 12 bases lay outside the gene matches. This CDR3 is built from 16 residues. Germline V gene data show CDR1 as LNHDA and CDR2 as SQIVND (reference sequence). As DNA, the CDR3 is TGTGCCAGCCAGAGTCCGGGACAGGGGGGGACCTACGAGCAGTACTTC. It translates to CASQSPGQGGTYEQYF.

Only one count was recorded for this clone. This chain connects TRBV7-2 to TRBJ2-7, with 11 bases fitting TRBD2. The CDR3 totals 15 residues. V was pared by 5 bases and J by 0 bases, with 3 bases of the junction left unmatched. CDR1 and CDR2 from the germline V gene are SGHTA and FQGNSA. For the CDR3, the DNA is TGTGCCAGCAGCACTAGCGGGGGTGTCTCCTACGAGCAGTACTTC. As protein: CASSTSGGVSYEQYF.

A word on this clone: In the same sample, other DNA sequences code for this CDR3. The rearrangement links TRBV4-3 to TRBJ1-5, with TRBD1 identical over 8 bases. The CDR3 has 15 amino acids. Germline V lookup: CDR1 LGHNA, CDR2 YSLEER. J was trimmed by 4 bases and V by 0 bases; bases with no gene match: 2. CDR3 protein: CASSQEYRGNQPQHF. The CDR3 DNA reads TGCGCCAGCAGCCAAGAATACAGGGGGAATCAGCCCCAGCATTTT.

This clone was seen once. V and J are TRBV29-1 and TRBJ1-2, with D unclear. This CDR3 is 13 amino acids long. CDR1 is SQVTM and CDR2 is ANQGSEA in the germline V gene. Trimming cost V 4 bases and J 7 bases, with 16 bases left between them. The CDR3 nucleotides read TGCAGCGTTGGAATCCCTGAGCGGAGTGGCTACACCTTC. Translating gives CSVGIPERSGYTF.

The rearrangement links TRBV6-4 to TRBJ2-2; D unclear. Germline values: CDR1 MRHNA, CDR2 SNTAGT. Trimming pared 4 bases from V and 6 bases from J, leaving 12 bases between. The CDR3 is made up of 14 amino acids. The CDR3 spells CASSVNPRAGELFF. The CDR3 DNA reads as TGTGCCAGCAGTGTTAATCCAAGGGCCGGGGAGCTGTTTTTT.

The genes are TRBV5-1 and TRBJ1-2; perhaps TRBD1 as D (6 bases). Trimming cost V 1 base and J 8 bases, with 9 bases left between them. This CDR3 contains 12 residues. Looked up from germline, CDR1 is SGHRS and CDR2 is YFSETQ. CDR3: CASSLSGQGYTF. The CDR3 DNA sequence: TGCGCCAGCAGCTTGTCAGGACAGGGCTACACCTTC.

This clone showed up just once. The rearrangement joins TRBV10-3 to TRBJ2-3; 7 bases align to TRBD2. The CDR3 covers 19 residues. The V gene end was trimmed by 2 bases and the J gene end by 2 bases; junction bases not matched to a gene: 16. Looked up from germline, CDR1 is ENHRY and CDR2 is SYGVKD. The CDR3 region has the DNA TGTGCCATCAGTGAGGTCCTAGCGGCGAAGCACAAATCCACAGATACGCAGTATTTT. Translation: CAISEVLAAKHKSTDTQYF.

J is TRBJ2-3 and V is TRBV29-1, with 8 bases fitting TRBD2. This CDR3 contains 14 residues. The ends lost 1 base at V and 1 base at J; junction bases unmatched: 1. From germline, CDR1 is SQVTM and CDR2 ANQGSEA. The DNA of the CDR3 is TGCAGCGTTGAAGGGCGGGGGGGCACAGATACGCAGTATTTT. It codes for CSVEGRGGTDTQYF.

The chain employs TRBV27 and TRBJ1-1; tentative D call: TRBD1 (5 bases). Germline assignment: CDR1 MNHEY and CDR2 SMNVEV (reference sequence). The CDR3 has 13 residues. The germline V and J ends were trimmed by 3 bases and 4 bases, with 9 bases remaining between them. The CDR3 DNA is TGTGCCAGCAGTTTCCCGGGGGGCACTGAAGCTTTCTTT. Protein: CASSFPGGTEAFF.

V gene TRBV10-1 combines with J gene TRBJ2-3, with TRBD2 as a possible D gene (6 bases). V lost 3 bases and J 0 bases, leaving 25 bases between the germline ends. CDR3 length: 20 amino acids. CDR1 is WNHNN and CDR2 is SYGVQD in the germline V gene (reference sequence). The CDR3 sequence: CASSDLKGTEIVTSTDTQYF. The CDR3 DNA reads TGCGCCAGCAGTGACTTAAAAGGGACTGAGATTGTTACTAGCACAGATACGCAGTATTTT.